Below, 16 T cell receptor beta chains from the same sample are listed, as sequenced in a study of blood T cell repertoires in COVID-19. The data were produced by immunoSEQ multiplex PCR, yet TCRdb's version contains in-frame clones alone and is incomplete. Here the sample spans 100,000 to 150,000 clones, more than 70% being singletons. Sequenced input: peripheral blood. These receptors were collected from a woman of 80 years or more with acute or convalescent COVID-19.

For the CDR3, the DNA is TGTGCCAGCAGTCACGAGCGGGGGGCGGGATACAATGAGCAGTTCTTC. Translation gives CASSHERGAGYNEQFF. The chain carries TRBV28 and TRBJ2-1; 9 bases match TRBD2. This CDR3 has 16 amino acids. J was trimmed by 4 bases and V by 5 bases; bases with no gene match: 9. Germline loops: CDR1 MDHEN, CDR2 SYDVKM.

This chain uses TRBV9 with TRBJ2-2, with a tentative D call TRBD2 (5 bases). This CDR3 has 15 residues. From germline, CDR1 is SGDLS and CDR2 YYNGEE. V was clipped by 0 bases and J by 2 bases, with 8 bases between them. DNA for the CDR3: TGTGCCAGCAGCGTAGGAGGGCGAAACACCGGGGAGCTGTTTTTT. Amino acid sequence: CASSVGGRNTGELFF. The variable domain in full, with the rest retrieved from reference TRBV9 and TRBJ2-2, is DSGVTQTPKHLITATGQRVTLRCSPRSGDLSVYWYQQSLDQGLQFLIQYYNGEERAKGNILERFSAQQFPDLHSELNLSSLELGDSALYFCASSVGGRNTGELFFGEGSRLTVL.

The chain joins TRBV7-2 to TRBJ1-2; tentative D call: TRBD1 (5 bases). This CDR3 spans 12 amino acids. The germline gives CDR1 SGHTA, CDR2 FQGNSA. V was cut by 8 bases and J by 2 bases, with 9 bases left in between. CDR3 sequence: CASETENYGYTF. CDR3 sequence (DNA): TGTGCCAGCGAGACAGAAAACTATGGCTACACCTTC.

This chain links TRBV5-1 with TRBJ2-1; TRBD2 aligns across 11 bases. V shed 0 bases, J shed 7 bases, and the junction held 6 bases outside the gene matches. CDR1 and CDR2 (germline): SGHRS, YFSETQ. The CDR3 is made up of 16 amino acids. Here the CDR3 DNA reads TGCGCCAGCAGCTTGGCTACTAGCGGGAGACTAAATGAGCAGTTCTTC. Protein sequence: CASSLATSGRLNEQFF.

V and J are TRBV7-8 and TRBJ2-7; 7 bases line up with TRBD1. Germline trimming cut 1 base from V and 5 bases from J; bases unmatched to any gene: 8. The CDR3 is 15 residues long. Germline assignment: CDR1 SGHVS and CDR2 FQNEAQ. The CDR3 loop is CASSLERGRMNEQYF. For the CDR3, the DNA is TGTGCCAGCAGCTTAGAGAGGGGGCGCATGAACGAGCAGTACTTC. The whole variable domain, filled in from reference TRBV7-8 and TRBJ2-7, reads GAGVSQSPRYKVAKRGQDVALRCDPISGHVSLFWYQQALGQGPEFLTYFQNEAQLDKSGLPSDRFFAERPEGSVSTLKIQRTQQEDSAVYLCASSLERGRMNEQYFGPGTRLTVT.

This chain uses TRBV7-2 with TRBJ2-1; 15 nucleotides match TRBD2. Trimming cost V 5 bases and J 10 bases; bases outside gene matches: 6. Germline V gives CDR1 SGHTA, CDR2 FQGNSA. The CDR3 runs to 15 residues. CDR3: CASSTRTSGRGEQFF. The CDR3 bases are TGTGCCAGCAGCACCCGGACTAGCGGGAGGGGGGAGCAGTTCTTC.

V and J are TRBV27 and TRBJ2-5, with 11 positions matching TRBD1. The CDR3 runs 16 residues. Trimming removed 6 bases from V and 4 bases from J; junction bases left unmatched: 10. From germline, CDR1 is MNHEY and CDR2 SMNVEV (reference sequence). The CDR3 spells CASRGQGAFSGETQYF. The CDR3 nucleotides are TGTGCCAGCAGAGGACAGGGGGCATTTTCGGGAGAGACCCAGTACTTC.

The chain carries TRBV20-1 and TRBJ2-2; 9 positions match TRBD2. Germline V gene data show CDR1 as DFQATT and CDR2 as SNEGSKA (reference sequence). Trimming at V came to 3 bases and at J to 5 bases, leaving 4 bases not matched to a gene. The CDR3 sequence is 14 residues long. CDR3 loop: CSASYSGGTGELFF. DNA of the CDR3: TGCAGTGCTAGTTATAGCGGGGGAACCGGGGAGCTGTTTTTT.

J is TRBJ1-1 and V is TRBV19; D might be TRBD1 (6 bases). With 3 bases removed from V and 5 bases from J, the gap between germline ends came to 10 bases. Germline values: CDR1 LNHDA, CDR2 SQIVND (reference sequence). The CDR3 totals 13 residues. CDR3 sequence reads: CASSISRGTEAFF. CDR3 bases: TGTGCCAGTAGTATCTCGAGGGGGACTGAAGCTTTCTTT.

This chain uses TRBV5-1 with TRBJ2-2, with 9 bases lining up with TRBD2. V lost 6 bases to trimming and J lost 3 bases; unmatched junction nucleotides: 12. The CDR3 totals 17 residues. Germline loops: CDR1 SGHRS, CDR2 YFSETQ. The CDR3 region is CASNKGLARTHTGELFF. The CDR3 region has the DNA TGCGCCAGCAATAAGGGACTAGCAAGAACCCACACCGGGGAGCTGTTTTTT.

The V and J genes are TRBV5-4 and TRBJ2-2, with D possibly being TRBD1 (6 bases). Looked up from germline, CDR1 is SGHNT and CDR2 is YYREEE (reference sequence). CDR3 length: 14 residues. V was clipped by 4 bases and J by 2 bases, with 9 bases between them. In nucleotides, the CDR3 is TGTGCCAGCAGCCCGGGACACAACACCGGGGAGCTGTTTTTT. Translated: CASSPGHNTGELFF.

The chain carries TRBV3-1 (or the pseudogene TRBV3-2) and TRBJ2-1; 7 nucleotides line up with TRBD2. The germline CDR1 and CDR2 sequences are LGHDT and YNNKEL (reference sequence). The CDR3 is 14 amino acids. V lost 1 base and J lost 7; bases outside the gene matches: 4. The CDR3 reads CASSQAGGLNEQFF. The CDR3 nucleotides read TGTGCCAGCAGCCAAGCGGGAGGCCTAAATGAGCAGTTCTTC.

The chain combines TRBV5-1 with TRBJ1-1; unclear D gene. V was cut by 2 bases and J by 0 bases, with 11 bases left in between. This CDR3 is 15 amino acids long. Germline CDR1 is SGHRS and CDR2 is YFSETQ. In nucleotides, the CDR3 is TGCGCCAGCAGCTTTCCACAAGACATGAACACTGAAGCTTTCTTT. It encodes CASSFPQDMNTEAFF.

This rearrangement joins TRBV7-2 to TRBJ1-1; TRBD1 might be the D (5 bases). V was cut by 3 bases and J by 4 bases, with 12 bases left in between. Per the germline V gene, CDR1 is SGHTA and CDR2 is FQGNSA. This CDR3 has 14 amino acids. The CDR3 loop reads CASSFRQLSTEAFF. The CDR3 bases are TGTGCCAGCAGCTTTCGACAGTTGAGCACTGAAGCTTTCTTT.

This chain uses TRBV7-2 with TRBJ2-2, with 9 bases identical to TRBD2. Germline lookup yields CDR1 SGHTA and CDR2 FQGNSA. Germline trimming cut 2 bases from V and 3 bases from J; bases unmatched to any gene: 7. The CDR3 sequence is 17 residues long. Written as DNA, the CDR3 is TGTGCCAGCAGCTTATCTGTGTCTAGCGGGGACACCGGGGAGCTGTTTTTT. It yields the protein CASSLSVSSGDTGELFF.

CDR3 in DNA: TGTGCCAGCAGTTCTGAGGCAGGGCCAACCTACGAGCAGTACTTC. Translating it yields CASSSEAGPTYEQYF. The gene calls are TRBV6-5 and TRBJ2-7, with D tentatively TRBD1 (5 bases). The CDR3 totals 15 residues. Trimming removed 4 bases at V and 2 bases at J, with 15 bases between. The germline gives CDR1 MNHEY, CDR2 SVGAGI.